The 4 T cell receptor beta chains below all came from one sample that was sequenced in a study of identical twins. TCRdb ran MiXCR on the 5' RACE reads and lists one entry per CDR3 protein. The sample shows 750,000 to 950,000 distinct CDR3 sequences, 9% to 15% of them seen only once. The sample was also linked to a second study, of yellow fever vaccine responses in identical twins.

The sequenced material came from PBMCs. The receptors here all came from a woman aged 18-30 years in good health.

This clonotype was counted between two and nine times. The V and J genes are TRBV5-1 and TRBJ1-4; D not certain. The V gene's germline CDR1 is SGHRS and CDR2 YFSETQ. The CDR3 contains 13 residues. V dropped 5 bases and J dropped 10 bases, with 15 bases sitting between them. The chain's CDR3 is CASRRPEERKLFF. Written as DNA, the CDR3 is TGCGCCAGCAGACGACCGGAGGAACGAAAACTGTTTTTT. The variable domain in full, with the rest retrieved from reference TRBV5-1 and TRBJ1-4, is KAGVTQTPRYLIKTRGQQVTLSCSPISGHRSVSWYQQTPGQGLQFLFEYFSETQRNKGNFPGRFSGRQFSNSRSEMNVSTLELGDSALYLCASRRPEERKLFFGSGTQLSVL.

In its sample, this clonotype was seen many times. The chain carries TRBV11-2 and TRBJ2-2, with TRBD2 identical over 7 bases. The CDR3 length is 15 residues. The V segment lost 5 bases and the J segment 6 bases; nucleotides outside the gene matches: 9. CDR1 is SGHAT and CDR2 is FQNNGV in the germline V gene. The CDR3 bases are TGTGCCAGCAGCGCCCTGTTGGCGGGGGCCGGGGAGCTGTTTTTT. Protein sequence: CASSALLAGAGELFF.

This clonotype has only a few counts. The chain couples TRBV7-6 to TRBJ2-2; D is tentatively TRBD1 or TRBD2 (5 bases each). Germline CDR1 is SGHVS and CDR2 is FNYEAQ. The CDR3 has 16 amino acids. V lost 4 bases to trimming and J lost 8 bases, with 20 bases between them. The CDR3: CASSSSGTPLAGELFF. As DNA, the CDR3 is TGTGCCAGCAGCTCATCAGGGACCCCCCTGGCTGGGGAGCTGTTTTTT. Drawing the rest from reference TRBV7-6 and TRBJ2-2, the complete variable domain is GAGVSQSPRYKVTKRGQDVALRCDPISGHVSLYWYRQALGQGPEFLTYFNYEAQQDKSGLPNDRFSAERPEGSISTLTIQRTEQRDSAMYRCASSSSGTPLAGELFFGEGSRLTVL.

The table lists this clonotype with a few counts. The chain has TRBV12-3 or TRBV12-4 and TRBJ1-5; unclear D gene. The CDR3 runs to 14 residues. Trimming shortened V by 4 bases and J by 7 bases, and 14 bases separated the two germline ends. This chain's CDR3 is CASSSDSSWQPQHF. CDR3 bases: TGTGCCAGCAGTTCCGATAGTTCCTGGCAGCCCCAGCATTTT.